These T cell receptor beta chains were read from a single sample in a study of human T cells and chemical hapten exposure. TCRdb re-called the RACE reads with MiXCR, one entry per CDR3 protein. The sample holds about 140,000 distinct CDR3 sequences, over 9.5% seen once. The sequenced sample was whole blood, obtained in connection with sensitization to the hapten diphenylcyclopropenone (DPC). The receptors were gathered from a woman aged 50 to 65 with alopecia areata. Some clones in this sample may be carry-over from other donors' samples. Each CDR3 is given with its conserved first and last residue. Fields, in order: V gene, J gene, CDR3 protein.

>TRBV30|TRBJ2-3
CAWTGTGGADTQYF
>TRBV5-5|TRBJ2-5
CASSLAQGRLLSDQETQYF
>TRBV20-1|TRBJ2-7
CSAPRLPYEQYF
>TRBV7-9|TRBJ1-1
CASSLAAENTEAFF
>TRBV25-1|TRBJ2-7
CASVGTSNQPSRQYF
>TRBV6-1|TRBJ2-3
CASKTGGSTDTQYF
>TRBV19|TRBJ1-3
CASSTPRTGWGSGNTIYF
>TRBV14|TRBJ2-7
CASSQDFPAEQYF
>TRBV30|TRBJ2-3
CASDPTSTDTQYF
>TRBV27|TRBJ1-5
CASGTGNQPQHF
>TRBV7-2|TRBJ2-1
CASSHSGSISYEQFF
>TRBV19|TRBJ1-4
CASNRGQGNEKLFF
>TRBV28|TRBJ2-5
CASSSGLAGPQETQYF
>TRBV6-2/TRBV6-3|TRBJ2-5
CASSYSSPQETQYF
>TRBV18|TRBJ2-3
CVSSPEQAQLAGADTQYF
>TRBV29-1|TRBJ2-3
CRIDSPSDTQYF
>TRBV20-1|TRBJ2-3
CSAMAGGPDTQYF
>TRBV29-1|TRBJ1-1
CSGTGNTEAFF
>TRBV6-2/TRBV6-3|TRBJ2-3
CASRPPGHLEADTQYF
>TRBV20-1|TRBJ1-2
CSATKVGARNYGYTF
>TRBV29-1|TRBJ2-5
CSGAPGGKETQYF
>TRBV29-1|TRBJ2-4
CSVGDRGQSIQYF
>TRBV2|TRBJ2-5
CASSEGTGVGQETQYF
>TRBV6-2/TRBV6-3|TRBJ2-1
CASRSIGNNEQFF
>TRBV3-1|TRBJ1-1
CASSQVLGSTEAFF
>TRBV20-1|TRBJ2-4
CSARDQGQGDIQYF
>TRBV11-2|TRBJ2-3
CASSSNLDTDTQYF
>TRBV4-1|TRBJ2-4
CASSPLSGVENIQYF
>TRBV7-9|TRBJ2-7
CASSLLTDPTYEQYF
>TRBV7-2|TRBJ2-7
CASSSRGGYEQYF
>TRBV12-3/TRBV12-4|TRBJ1-1
CASSPHRGSTEAFF
>TRBV29-1|TRBJ2-3
CSVITSADTQYF
>TRBV11-3|TRBJ1-1
CASSLEQGAFF
>TRBV28|TRBJ1-4
CASSFDQGGDEKLFF
>TRBV7-2|TRBJ1-1
CASSLTENTEAFF
>TRBV12-3/TRBV12-4|TRBJ1-5
CASSLTAGGNQPQHF
>TRBV18|TRBJ1-1
CASSPGGGEAFF
>TRBV6-1|TRBJ2-2
CASTVGQPNTGELFF
>TRBV29-1|TRBJ2-5
CSALREPTQETQYF
>TRBV14|TRBJ2-7
CASSLPGQGSYEQYF
>TRBV21-1|TRBJ2-5
CASSRTDVPPETQYF
>TRBV5-1|TRBJ2-6
CASRTGSGANVLTF
>TRBV7-8|TRBJ1-1
CASSLWDTPMNTEAFF
>TRBV19|TRBJ2-7
CASSILEGMGYEQYF
>TRBV18|TRBJ2-1
CASSPPGRGDDNEQFF
>TRBV5-6|TRBJ1-1
CASSSGQAGKAFF
>TRBV24-1|TRBJ2-1
CATSDSRDRGNEQFF
>TRBV12-3/TRBV12-4|TRBJ2-5
CASSQPAGIQETQYF
>TRBV6-2/TRBV6-3|TRBJ2-5
CASTAAGQETQYF